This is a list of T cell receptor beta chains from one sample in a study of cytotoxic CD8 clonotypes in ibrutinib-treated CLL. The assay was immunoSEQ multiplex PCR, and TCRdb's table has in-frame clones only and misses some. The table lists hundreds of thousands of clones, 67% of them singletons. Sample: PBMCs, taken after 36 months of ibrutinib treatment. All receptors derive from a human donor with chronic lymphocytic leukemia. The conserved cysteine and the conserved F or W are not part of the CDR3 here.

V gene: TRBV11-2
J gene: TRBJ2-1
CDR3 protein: ASSLAGLLNEQF

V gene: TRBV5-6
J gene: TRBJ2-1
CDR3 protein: ASSSSPLSYNEQF

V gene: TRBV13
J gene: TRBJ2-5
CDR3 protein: ASSPGTGPQETQY

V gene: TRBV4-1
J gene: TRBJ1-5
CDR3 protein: ASSQEPSTNQPQH

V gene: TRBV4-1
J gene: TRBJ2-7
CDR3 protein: ASSQVLAGSYEQY

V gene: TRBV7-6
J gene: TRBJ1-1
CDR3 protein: ASSPGQGYTEAF

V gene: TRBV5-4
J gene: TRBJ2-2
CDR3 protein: ASSLSGDTGELF

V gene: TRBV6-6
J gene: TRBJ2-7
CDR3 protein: ASSYETSAASEQY

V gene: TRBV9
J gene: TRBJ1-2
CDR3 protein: ASSVGRSNYGYT

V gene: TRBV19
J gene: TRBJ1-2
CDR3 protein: ASSAPDKANYGYT

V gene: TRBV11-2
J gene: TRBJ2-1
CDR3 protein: ASSLGFRDPYYNEQF

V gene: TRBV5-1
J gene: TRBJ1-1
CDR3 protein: ASSFNPGEGARNTEAF

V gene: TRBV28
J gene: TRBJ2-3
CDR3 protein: ASSPRPGGDTQY

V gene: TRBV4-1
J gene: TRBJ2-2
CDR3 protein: ASSQGVAGPTTRNTGELF

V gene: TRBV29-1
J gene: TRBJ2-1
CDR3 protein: SGRRATDSYNEQF

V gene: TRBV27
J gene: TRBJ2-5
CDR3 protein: ASSDPSRETQY

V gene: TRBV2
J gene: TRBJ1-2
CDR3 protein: ASIPPERANYGYT

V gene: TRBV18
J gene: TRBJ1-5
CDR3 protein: ASSPGQGSDQPQH

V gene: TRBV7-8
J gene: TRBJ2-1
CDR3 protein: ASSPRGGDSEQF

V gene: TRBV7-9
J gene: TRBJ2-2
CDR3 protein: ASSLGGTGELF

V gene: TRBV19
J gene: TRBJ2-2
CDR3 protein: ASSIRGLAGFTGELF

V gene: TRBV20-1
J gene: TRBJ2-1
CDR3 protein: SAGGPNEQF

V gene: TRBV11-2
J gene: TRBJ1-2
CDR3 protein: ASSYDRGGLYGYT

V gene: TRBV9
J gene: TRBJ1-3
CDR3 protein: ASSGYRGSGNTIY

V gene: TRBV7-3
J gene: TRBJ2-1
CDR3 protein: ASSRAGPYNEQF

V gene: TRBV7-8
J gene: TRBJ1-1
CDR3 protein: ASSRGGLLNTEAF

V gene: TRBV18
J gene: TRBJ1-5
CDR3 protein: ASSHRAGDQPQH

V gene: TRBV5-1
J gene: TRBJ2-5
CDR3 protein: ASSLGSGGSETQY

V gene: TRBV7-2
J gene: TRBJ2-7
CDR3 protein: ASSSIGLAGVGEQY

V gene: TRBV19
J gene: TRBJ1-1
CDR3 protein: ASKGDRWGNTEAF

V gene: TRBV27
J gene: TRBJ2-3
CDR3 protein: ASSLTRVADTQY

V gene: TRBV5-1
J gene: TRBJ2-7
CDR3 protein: ASSPHRRDSSYEQY